The 16 T cell receptor beta chains reported below all come from one sample, sequenced in a study of PD-L1 blockade in urothelial cancer. Profiling relied on immunoSEQ multiplex PCR, and the TCRdb table lists in-frame clones only, not all of them. Of around 87,000 clones in the sample, less than 85% are singletons; the top ten hold around 7.7%. As to time point: peripheral blood 6 weeks after treatment start. The source material was PBMCs, sampled around atezolizumab (anti-PD-L1) treatment. Receptors were obtained from a man between 65 and 85 years old with urothelial cancer.

The rearrangement joins TRBV4-2 to TRBJ2-3; TRBD2 matches at 11 bases. The CDR3 runs to 16 residues. The V segment lost 1 base and the J segment 4 bases; nucleotides outside the gene matches: 4. In germline, CDR1 is LGHNA, CDR2 YNFKEQ. The CDR3 DNA sequence: TGTGCCAGCAGCCAAGTAGCGGGGGGGCAAGCAGATACGCAGTATTTT. Its translation is CASSQVAGGQADTQYF.

The sample holds a few counts of this clone. The J gene is TRBJ1-2, the V gene TRBV6-6, with D unresolved. V was shortened by 4 bases and J by 7 bases, with 7 bases between the two germline ends. This CDR3 region has 11 residues. Germline V CDR1 and CDR2: MNHNY, SVGAGI (reference sequence). In nucleotides, the CDR3 is TGTGCCAGCAGTTTCGAGGTTGGCTACACCTTC. This translates into CASSFEVGYTF.

CDR3 sequence (DNA): TGTGCCTGGAGTGTGACAGGGAAATACGAGCAGTACTTC. Its protein is CAWSVTGKYEQYF. V is TRBV30 and J is TRBJ2-7; 7 bases match TRBD1. CDR1 GTSNPN and CDR2 SVGIG come from the germline V gene (reference sequence). The CDR3 consists of 13 residues. The V gene end was trimmed by 0 bases and the J gene end by 4 bases; junction bases not matched to a gene: 3.

This rearrangement joins TRBV7-3 to TRBJ2-5; TRBD1 matches at 8 bases. The CDR3 is 14 amino acids. V lost 5 bases to trimming and J lost 3 bases; unmatched junction nucleotides: 5. Per germline, CDR1 SGHTA and CDR2 FQGTGA. The CDR3: CASSRQQGEETQYF. CDR3 in DNA: TGTGCCAGCAGCCGACAACAGGGGGAAGAGACCCAGTACTTC.

The chain couples TRBV27 to TRBJ2-3, with 7 bases identical to TRBD1. The CDR3 has 13 amino acids. V was pared by 5 bases and J by 6 bases, with 5 bases of the junction left unmatched. The V gene's germline CDR1 is MNHEY and CDR2 SMNVEV (reference sequence). CDR3 in DNA: TGTGCCAGCAGTCCGACAGGGACGGATACGCAGTATTTT. As protein: CASSPTGTDTQYF.

The chain joins TRBV7-8 to TRBJ2-1, with 7 bases matching TRBD1. The CDR3 is made up of 15 amino acids. Losses at the gene ends were 2 bases for V and 4 bases for J; bases not matched to a gene: 5. CDR1 SGHVS and CDR2 FQNEAQ come from the germline V gene. The CDR3 nucleotides read TGTGCCAGCAGCTTACGGGACAGCCTTTACAATGAGCAGTTCTTC. Translation: CASSLRDSLYNEQFF.

This chain connects TRBV5-4 to TRBJ2-1; TRBD1 matches at 10 bases. Germline CDR1 is SGHNT and CDR2 is YYREEE (reference sequence). Trimming cost V 3 bases and J 2 bases; bases outside gene matches: 2. This CDR3 has 15 amino acids. As DNA, the CDR3 is TGTGCCAGCAGCTCTGGACAGGGGGCCTACAATGAGCAGTTCTTC. It specifies CASSSGQGAYNEQFF.

This clone appeared once. V usage is TRBV5-4 and J usage is TRBJ2-1, with 9 bases aligning to TRBD1. CDR3 length: 16 amino acids. V lost 4 bases, J lost 7 bases, and 12 bases stayed unmatched. The germline gives CDR1 SGHNT, CDR2 YYREEE (reference sequence). The CDR3 here is CASSNGGDRARNEQFF. For the CDR3, the DNA is TGTGCCAGCAGCAATGGTGGGGACAGGGCCAGGAATGAGCAGTTCTTC.

The rearrangement uses TRBV7-4 and TRBJ2-1; 11 bases are a match to TRBD2. CDR1 is SGHVT and CDR2 is SQSDAQ in the germline V gene. This CDR3 comprises 17 residues. V lost 1 base and J lost 7; bases outside the gene matches: 9. CDR3 amino acids: CASSLVWLAGGANEQFF. The DNA of the CDR3 is TGTGCCAGCAGCTTAGTATGGCTAGCGGGGGGAGCGAATGAGCAGTTCTTC.

This chain connects TRBV15 to TRBJ2-1, with D hard to call. The germline gives CDR1 LNHNV, CDR2 YYDKDF (reference sequence). CDR3 length: 12 residues. Between the trimmed V and J ends, which lost 4 bases and 2 bases, there was a span of 3 bases. CDR3 amino acids: CATSIAYNEQFF. CDR3 bases: TGTGCCACCAGCATAGCCTACAATGAGCAGTTCTTC.

The chain carries TRBV5-4 and TRBJ2-1; 9 nucleotides agree with TRBD2. CDR1 is SGHNT, CDR2 YYREEE, per germline (reference sequence). V lost 2 bases and J lost 5; bases outside the gene matches: 8. The CDR3 has 16 amino acids. In nucleotides, the CDR3 is TGTGCCAGCAGCTTAACCAGCGGGGGGCCGAACAATGAGCAGTTCTTC. This translates into CASSLTSGGPNNEQFF.

The V gene is TRBV6-5, the J gene TRBJ1-5; D is ambiguous. Germline-derived CDR1 and CDR2 are MNHEY and SVGAGI. This CDR3 contains 13 residues. Trimming removed 9 bases from V and 3 bases from J, with 12 bases in between. Here the CDR3 reads CASRYTLNQPQHF. The CDR3 DNA sequence: TGTGCCAGTCGATACACCCTCAATCAGCCCCAGCATTTT.

The chain combines TRBV11-3 with TRBJ2-1; weak D call: TRBD2 (5 bases). Germline V gene sequence: CDR1 SGHNT, CDR2 YENEEA. The CDR3 sequence is 16 residues long. The V end lost 5 bases, the J end lost 0 bases, and 14 bases lay between the germline ends. DNA for the CDR3: TGTGCCAGCAGCCTACTAGGATCGAGCTCCTACAATGAGCAGTTCTTC. Translating gives CASSLLGSSSYNEQFF.

This clone was picked up a small number of times. V usage is TRBV18 and J usage is TRBJ2-3; D is possibly TRBD1 (6 bases). Trimming took 4 bases from V and 2 from J, leaving 10 bases between them. The CDR3 spans 14 residues. Germline CDR1 reads KGHSH; CDR2 reads LQKENI. The CDR3 is CASSRAGDTDTQYF. The CDR3 coding sequence is TGTGCCAGCTCACGAGCAGGGGACACAGATACGCAGTATTTT.

This clone was recorded a few times. Other DNA sequences in the same sample also yield this CDR3. The gene calls are TRBV5-5 and TRBJ1-2; D not resolved. Germline lookup yields CDR1 SGHKS and CDR2 YYEKEE (reference sequence). Trimming pared 4 bases from V and 5 bases from J, leaving 15 bases between. The CDR3 has 14 residues. In DNA, the CDR3 is TGTGCCAGCAGCCCAGACTCCGGAGGGTATGGCTACACCTTC. It codes for CASSPDSGGYGYTF.

This clone turned up a few times. The rearrangement uses TRBV4-3 and TRBJ2-3; 7 bases are a match to TRBD1. The length of the CDR3 is 16 residues. V trimming: 0 bases; J trimming: 5 bases; junction bases outside the gene matches: 8. Germline values: CDR1 LGHNA, CDR2 YSLEER. CDR3 in DNA: TGCGCCAGCAGCCAAGAGGGAGAGGGGGCTGGAGATACGCAGTATTTT. Encoded protein: CASSQEGEGAGDTQYF.